Each of the 23 T cell receptor beta chains below was sequenced from the same sample in a study of blood T cells in healthy people across ages. A second PCR of about 6 to 11 cycles used a sample-barcoded 5' primer and a J-beta primer mix. Using its own MiXCR run on the 5' RACE reads, TCRdb lists one record per CDR3 protein. This sample has about 290,000 distinct CDR3 sequences, with 27% found just once. Sequences were obtained from blood. Receptors originate from an older woman in good health.

This clonotype appeared a few times. CDR3 residues: CASSSEGRPISYEQYF. CDR3 sequence (DNA): TGTGCCAGCAGTTCGGAAGGGCGACCTATTTCCTACGAGCAGTACTTC. This sequence joins TRBV28 and TRBJ2-7; D is ambiguous. CDR1 MDHEN and CDR2 SYDVKM come from the germline V gene. V was cut by 4 bases and J by 1 base, with 17 bases left in between. This CDR3 comprises 16 residues. The full variable domain, rest sourced from reference TRBV28 and TRBJ2-7, is DVKVTQSSRYLVKRTGEKVFLECVQDMDHENMFWYRQDPGLGLRLIYFSYDVKMKEKGDIPEGYSVSREKKERFSLILESASTNQTSMYLCASSSEGRPISYEQYFGPGTRLTVT.

In the case of this clonotype: Compared with germline, one end of the junction differs, possibly owing to a read error. V gene TRBV29-1 combines with J gene TRBJ2-3, with D perhaps TRBD1 (5 bases). Germline V lookup: CDR1 SQVTM, CDR2 ANQGSEA. This CDR3 is 12 amino acids long. The CDR3 DNA is TGCAGCGTTGATCAGGGCTCAGATGCGCAGTATTTT. Translating it yields CSVDQGSDAQYF.

As DNA, the CDR3 is TGTGCCAGCAGTTTTGGGGGGCGGTGTGGCTACACCTTC. Protein: CASSFGGRCGYTF. The gene calls are TRBV12-3 or TRBV12-4 and TRBJ1-2, with D perhaps matching TRBD1 (6 bases). The CDR3 sequence is 13 residues long. Trimming removed 3 bases at V and 7 bases at J, with 12 bases between.

This clonotype was observed a handful of times. The gene calls are TRBV6-2 or TRBV6-3 and TRBJ1-5; TRBD1 agrees at 7 bases. This CDR3 is 18 amino acids long. With 0 bases clipped from V and 5 bases from J, the junction kept 13 bases outside the gene matches. CDR1 is MNHEY, CDR2 SVGEGT, per germline. The CDR3 nucleotides are TGTGCCAGCAGTTACTCGAGATTAGTAGTCGGGACAGATCAGCCCCAGCATTTT. It specifies CASSYSRLVVGTDQPQHF.

The chain joins TRBV25-1 to TRBJ1-2; 7 positions match TRBD1. Trimming removed 6 bases from V and 5 bases from J; junction bases left unmatched: 6. Germline V gives CDR1 MGHDK, CDR2 SYGVNS. The CDR3 length is 13 residues. The CDR3 coding sequence is TGTGCCAGCAGGTCAGGGGGAGAGTATGGCTACACCTTC. Its translation: CASRSGGEYGYTF.

Here the CDR3 DNA reads TGCAGCGTTGAAGGCGAAATCTCCGGGGAGCTGTTTTTT. Translation: CSVEGEISGELFF. The chain recombines TRBV29-1 with TRBJ2-2; unclear D gene. Trimming left V 1 base short and J 6 bases short, with 9 bases between. This CDR3 has 13 amino acids. Germline lookup yields CDR1 SQVTM and CDR2 ANQGSEA.

This clonotype has a handful of counts. The chain carries TRBV28 and TRBJ1-1, with D perhaps TRBD1 (6 bases). Germline assignment: CDR1 MDHEN and CDR2 SYDVKM. V gave up 1 base and J gave up 1 base, with 13 bases separating them. CDR3 length equals 16 residues. For the CDR3, the DNA is TGTGCCAGCAGTTTATTTCCCCAGGGGACGAACACTGAAGCTTTCTTT. It is translated as CASSLFPQGTNTEAFF.

The rearrangement uses TRBV28 and TRBJ1-2, with D perhaps TRBD1 (6 bases). Germline V gene data show CDR1 as MDHEN and CDR2 as SYDVKM. The CDR3 is made up of 13 amino acids. Trimming left V 3 bases short and J 8 bases short, with 13 bases between. CDR3 amino acids: CASSLDSMQGYTF. The CDR3 coding sequence is TGTGCCAGCAGTTTGGACAGCATGCAGGGCTACACCTTC.

J is TRBJ2-7 and V is TRBV28, with D perhaps assigned TRBD1 or TRBD2 (5 bases each). Per germline, CDR1 MDHEN and CDR2 SYDVKM. CDR3 length: 11 amino acids. The V end lost 6 bases, the J end lost 8 bases, and 11 bases lay between the germline ends. The CDR3, as DNA: TGTGCCAGCAGGAGCCGGGACCAGCAGTACTTC. Its protein is CASRSRDQQYF.

This clonotype was observed once. V and J are TRBV11-2 and TRBJ2-2; D call uncertain. The CDR3 is 14 amino acids. V gave up 3 bases and J gave up 5 bases, with 10 bases separating them. Looked up from germline, CDR1 is SGHAT and CDR2 is FQNNGV. CDR3 region: CASSFESWTGELFF. CDR3 DNA: TGTGCCAGCAGCTTCGAGAGTTGGACCGGGGAGCTGTTTTTT.

This clonotype was observed many times. The chain uses TRBV28 and TRBJ1-5; 8 bases map to TRBD1. The CDR3 covers 16 residues. After removal of 10 bases from V and 4 bases from J, the junction contained 15 bases not matched to a gene. Germline loops: CDR1 MDHEN, CDR2 SYDVKM. CDR3 in DNA: TGTGCCACCCAAGCCCTTGGACAGGGTAAAAATCAGCCCCAGCATTTT. Its translation: CATQALGQGKNQPQHF. Full variable domain (missing parts from reference TRBV28 and TRBJ1-5): DVKVTQSSRYLVKRTGEKVFLECVQDMDHENMFWYRQDPGLGLRLIYFSYDVKMKEKGDIPEGYSVSREKKERFSLILESASTNQTSMYLCATQALGQGKNQPQHFGDGTRLSIL.

This clonotype was seen a handful of times. This chain connects TRBV29-1 to TRBJ1-2, with D possibly TRBD1 on 6 matching bases. The V and J ends lost 3 bases and 8 bases respectively, with 16 bases between them. The CDR3 consists of 13 residues. Germline values: CDR1 SQVTM, CDR2 ANQGSEA. The CDR3 is CSVDGFQGSGYTF. DNA for the CDR3: TGCAGCGTTGACGGGTTTCAGGGGTCCGGCTACACCTTC.

J is TRBJ2-7 and V is TRBV7-9; TRBD2 matches at 7 bases. Germline CDR1 SEHNR, CDR2 FQNEAQ (reference sequence). The CDR3 contains 15 residues. V lost 5 bases and J lost 2; bases outside the gene matches: 9. CDR3 in amino acids: CASSPTGGRAYEQYF. The CDR3, as DNA: TGTGCCAGCAGCCCCACAGGTGGGAGGGCCTACGAGCAGTACTTC.

This chain links TRBV12-3 or TRBV12-4 with TRBJ1-4; D call uncertain. This CDR3 is built from 15 residues. The V end was cut by 6 bases, the J end by 5 bases, with 16 bases between. CDR3 in amino acids: CASSNPGERNEKLFF. For the CDR3, the DNA is TGTGCCAGCAGCAACCCTGGGGAGAGGAATGAAAAACTGTTTTTT.

With respect to this clonotype: One junction end does not reproduce the germline sequence, and a read error may be involved. The J gene is TRBJ2-3, the V gene TRBV6-5; TRBD1 matches 7 bases. This CDR3 is built from 14 residues. Per the germline V gene, CDR1 is MNHEY and CDR2 is SVGAGI. The chain's CDR3 is CASSPGQWATLVNF. DNA of the CDR3: TGTGCCAGCAGCCCGGGACAGTGGGCAACACTAGTAAATTTT.

This clonotype was found a few times. The V gene is TRBV7-2, the J gene TRBJ2-6, with no clear D. V dropped 3 bases and J dropped 1 base, with 16 bases sitting between them. The CDR3 extends over 18 amino acids. Germline V gene data show CDR1 as SGHTA and CDR2 as FQGNSA. In nucleotides, the CDR3 is TGTGCCAGCAGCTTTGGAGAGGCCCGCATTTCTGGGGCCAACGTCCTGACTTTC. Protein sequence: CASSFGEARISGANVLTF.

This rearrangement joins TRBV21-1 to TRBJ2-1; the D call TRBD2 from the table was never checked on the DNA. The J call may be wrong; the DNA end is better matched by TRBJ2-7. TRBV21-1 is annotated as a pseudogene. CDR3 length: 15 residues. As DNA, the CDR3 is TGTGCCAGCACCCCACGGGTAGGGATTCCCTACGAGCAGTACTTC. As protein: CASTPRVGIPYEQYF.

The rearrangement uses TRBV29-1 and TRBJ1-2; D is unresolved. The CDR3 length is 12 residues. CDR1 and CDR2 (germline): SQVTM, ANQGSEA. V gave up 4 bases and J gave up 8 bases, with 14 bases separating them. The CDR3 sequence: CSVAPGSRGYTF. CDR3 DNA: TGCAGCGTTGCCCCGGGTTCGCGAGGCTACACCTTC.

This clonotype was counted a few times. The chain links TRBV14 to TRBJ2-4; D not resolved. V dropped 1 base and J dropped 11 bases, with 6 bases sitting between them. The CDR3 totals 11 residues. Germline V gene lookup returns CDR1 SGHDN and CDR2 FVKESK. The CDR3 here is CASSQGVLQYF. CDR3 DNA: TGTGCCAGCAGCCAAGGGGTGCTTCAGTACTTC. The full variable domain, rest sourced from reference TRBV14 and TRBJ2-4, is EAGVTQFPSHSVIEKGQTVTLRCDPISGHDNLYWYRRVMGKEIKFLLHFVKESKQDESGMPNNRFLAERTGGTYSTLKVQPAELEDSGVYFCASSQGVLQYFGAGTRLSVL.

The J gene is TRBJ1-1, the V gene TRBV11-2, with 9 bases matching TRBD1. This CDR3 region has 15 residues. V was pared by 0 bases and J by 5 bases, with 4 bases of the junction left unmatched. Germline CDR1 reads SGHAT; CDR2 reads FQNNGV. Here the CDR3 DNA reads TGTGCCAGCAGCTTAGACACAGGGGGCCGTACTGAAGCTTTCTTT. This codes for CASSLDTGGRTEAFF. The full variable domain, in which reference TRBV11-2 and TRBJ1-1 provide the parts outside the CDR3, is EAGVAQSPRYKIIEKRQSVAFWCNPISGHATLYWYQQILGQGPKLLIQFQNNGVVDDSQLPKDRFSAERLKGVDSTLKIQPAKLEDSAVYLCASSLDTGGRTEAFFGQGTRLTVV.

This clonotype was observed a handful of times. This chain connects TRBV18 to TRBJ2-5; D call uncertain. The DNA end favors TRBJ2-7, so the J call may be wrong. This CDR3 is 14 amino acids long. Germline V gene sequence: CDR1 KGHSH, CDR2 LQKENI. CDR3 DNA: TGTGCCAGCTCAAAAGGGCAGAGAACCTACGAGCAGTACTTC. Translation gives CASSKGQRTYEQYF.

In DNA form, the CDR3 reads TGCGCCAGCAGCTCCCTGGGGGAAACGGAGTACTTC. Amino acid sequence: CASSSLGETEYF. The chain has TRBV5-1 and TRBJ2-7; D assignment may be TRBD1 or TRBD2 (5 bases each). V was clipped by 3 bases and J by 11 bases, with 15 bases between them. From germline, CDR1 is SGHRS and CDR2 YFSETQ. This CDR3 spans 12 amino acids.

This chain uses TRBV12-3 or TRBV12-4 with TRBJ2-5, with unresolved D. V shed 5 bases and J shed 2 bases, with 9 bases lying between them. The CDR3 loop spans 13 amino acids. CDR3 sequence reads: CASSRAEQETQYF. The CDR3 DNA reads TGTGCCAGCAGTCGGGCGGAACAAGAGACCCAGTACTTC.